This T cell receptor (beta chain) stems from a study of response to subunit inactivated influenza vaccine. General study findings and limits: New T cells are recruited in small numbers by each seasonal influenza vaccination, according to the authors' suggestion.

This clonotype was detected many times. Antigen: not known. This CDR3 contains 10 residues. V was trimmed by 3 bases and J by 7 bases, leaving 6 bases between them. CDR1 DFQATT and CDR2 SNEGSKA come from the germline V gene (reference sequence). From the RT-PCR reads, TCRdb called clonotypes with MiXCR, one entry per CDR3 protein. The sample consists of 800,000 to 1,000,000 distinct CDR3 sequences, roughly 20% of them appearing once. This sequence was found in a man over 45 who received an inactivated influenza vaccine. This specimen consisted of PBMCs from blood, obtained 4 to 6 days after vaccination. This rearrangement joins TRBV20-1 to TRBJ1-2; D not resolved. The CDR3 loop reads CSARAVGYTF. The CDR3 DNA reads TGCAGTGCTAGGGCCGTTGGCTACACCTTC.